This T cell receptor (beta chain) was captured in a study of T cells in Graves' hyperthyroidism and ophthalmopathy. Turning to the study itself: The authors collected peripheral blood at initial diagnosis, before any treatment.

Worth noting for this clonotype: The antigen remains undetermined. A much more abundant neighbour one base away suggests this may be a read error.

Template material for amplifying TCR beta CDR3 regions consisted of RNA transcripts. HTBI primers were the set used in a first-round RT-PCR of the TCR CDR3. TCRdb reprocessed the multiplex PCR reads via MiXCR and lists one record per CDR3 protein. Here the sample spans roughly 700,000 distinct CDR3 sequences, 30% to 40% being singletons. Germline lookup yields CDR1 LGHNA and CDR2 YSLEER. The CDR3 totals 16 residues. V trimming: 4 bases; J trimming: 5 bases; junction bases outside the gene matches: 7. Hyperthyroidism of Graves' type that showed no ophthalmopathy progression within 18 months was stable. Whole-study results and caveats: For ophthalmopathy, model prediction preceded onset by a median around six months. Blood held most thyroid clonotypes expanded above 0.001 frequency.

The chain couples TRBV4-3 to TRBJ1-5, with 11 nucleotides matching TRBD1. The source is a woman between 40 and 55 years old with Graves' hyperthyroidism. Sequencing was done on a sample of blood. CDR3 bases: TGCGCCAGCAGCCTAGGACAGGGGGCGCTGGATCAGCCCCAGCATTTT. This encodes CASSLGQGALDQPQHF.